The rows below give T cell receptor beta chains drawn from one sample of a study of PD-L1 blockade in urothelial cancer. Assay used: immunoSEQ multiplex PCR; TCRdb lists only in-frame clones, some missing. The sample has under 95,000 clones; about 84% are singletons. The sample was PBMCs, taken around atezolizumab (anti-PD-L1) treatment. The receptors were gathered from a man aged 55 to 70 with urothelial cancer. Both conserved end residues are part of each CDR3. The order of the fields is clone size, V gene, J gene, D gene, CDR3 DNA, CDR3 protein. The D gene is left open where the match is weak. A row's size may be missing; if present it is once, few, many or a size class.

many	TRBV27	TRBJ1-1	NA	TGTGCCAGCAGTTTGGGGAGGTCGTCTGAAGCTTTCTTT	CASSLGRSSEAFF
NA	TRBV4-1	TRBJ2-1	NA	TGCGCCAGCAGCCATGATCCACCTGCGGGATACAATGAGCAGTTCTTC	CASSHDPPAGYNEQFF
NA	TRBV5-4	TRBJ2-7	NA	TGTGCCAGCAGCTTGGGCGGAGTTGGATACGAGCAGTACTTC	CASSLGGVGYEQYF
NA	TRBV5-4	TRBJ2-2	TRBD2	TGTGCCAGCAGCCCTCGGGGGGGGACCGGGGAGCTGTTTTTT	CASSPRGGTGELFF
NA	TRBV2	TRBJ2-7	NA	TGTGCCAGCAGGGAGGGTGGGGAGCAGTACTTC	CASREGGEQYF
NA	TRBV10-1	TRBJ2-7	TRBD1	TGCGCCAGTTCGAGGGACAGGGCCTCCTACGAGCAGTACTTC	CASSRDRASYEQYF
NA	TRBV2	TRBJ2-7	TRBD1	TGTGCCAGCAACCGGGACAGGGGAGGGGGTGAGCAGTACTTC	CASNRDRGGGEQYF
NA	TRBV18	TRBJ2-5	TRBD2	TGTGCCAGCTCACCAGAGACTAGCGTGTCAGAGACCCAGTACTTC	CASSPETSVSETQYF
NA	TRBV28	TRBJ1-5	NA	TGTGCCAGCAGTTTACCAACGGGGAGCAATCAGCCCCAGCATTTT	CASSLPTGSNQPQHF
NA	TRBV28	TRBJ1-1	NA	TGTGCCAGCAGTGGATCCGACAGTCTGGACACTGAAGCTTTCTTT	CASSGSDSLDTEAFF
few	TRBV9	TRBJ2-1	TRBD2	TGTGCCAGCAGCCCACTAGCGGGAGGGGGGGGTGAGCAGTTCTTC	CASSPLAGGGGEQFF